One sample yielded the 3 T cell receptor beta chains listed below, sequenced in a study of T-cell reconstitution after alpha-beta-depleted transplantation in children (dated by TCRdb to the mid-2010s). The library came from PCR. Sequencing took place on an Illumina HiSeq 2500. TCR libraries were prepared with molecular barcoding, using unique molecular identifiers to normalize TCRbeta repertoire quantification. TCRdb reran the public reads through fastp at Q25 and MiXCR, keeping productive beta chains. Rows with one shared CDR3 protein collapse into an entry with the most common genes and DNA. Within this sample are 550,000 to 800,000 distinct CDR3 sequences, with roughly 14% of them counted one time only. 0.79% of the sample lies in the top ten. Taken with the paper, the label for treatment or condition translates to: allogeneic hematopoietic cell transplantation with graft depleted of TCRalphabeta T cells and CD19 B cells.

Sample: PBMCs, taken before TCRalphabeta/CD19-depleted stem cell transplant. Every receptor here comes from a girl aged 2 to 9 with congenital amegakaryocytic thrombocytopenia, due to receive a stem cell transplant.

This clonotype was counted at least ten times. The J gene is TRBJ2-7, the V gene TRBV29-1; D assignment may be TRBD1 or TRBD2 (5 bases each). Per the germline V gene, CDR1 is SQVTM and CDR2 is ANQGSEA. With 1 base removed from V and 6 bases from J, the gap between germline ends came to 16 bases. This CDR3 has 14 amino acids. The CDR3 sequence: CSVEGGRAESEQYF. As DNA, the CDR3 is TGCAGCGTTGAAGGGGGACGAGCGGAATCCGAGCAGTACTTC.

This clonotype has more than one count but fewer than ten. The chain is built from TRBV28 and TRBJ2-2; a weak D match, TRBD2 (7 bases). Germline V gene data show CDR1 as MDHEN and CDR2 as SYDVKM. The CDR3 has 14 amino acids. V lost 11 bases, J lost 4 bases, and 17 bases lay in between. DNA for the CDR3: TGTGCCGGGGCTCGGGGGGCTGGCACCGGGGAGCTGTTTTTT. Its protein is CAGARGAGTGELFF.

On this clonotype: With a much larger clone just one base away, this may be a read error. Written as DNA, the CDR3 is TGCAGTGCTAGATGGGACTACGAGCAGTACTTC. Translated: CSARWDYEQYF. The chain recombines TRBV20-1 with TRBJ2-7; D gene unclear. This CDR3 region has 11 residues. Trimming removed 2 bases from V and 3 bases from J, with 5 bases in between. Germline assignment: CDR1 DFQATT and CDR2 SNEGSKA (reference sequence).